This TCR beta chain stems from a study of cytomegalovirus exposure and HLA in healthy donors. This CDR3 is built from 14 residues. Germline CDR1 reads KGHSH; CDR2 reads LQKENI. With 5 bases clipped from V and 6 bases from J, the junction kept 7 bases outside the gene matches. Study conclusions and caveats: A missense DCLRE1C variant was associated with V- and J-gene trimming of TCR beta chains in a later analysis, and an independent cohort replicated the association.

The PCR used 60 Vbeta and 13 Jbeta primers. Libraries were prepared by immunoSEQ multiplex PCR; TCRdb keeps only in-frame clonotypes and omits some of them. The table includes approximately 99,000 clones, about four fifths detected once. The sample holds a few counts of this clone. The antigen is undetermined. Unrecorded immune exposure was likely among donors, who were nominally healthy when sampled. The clonotype originates from a man aged 40-49 years in good health and CMV-seropositive. V usage is TRBV18 and J usage is TRBJ1-5; TRBD1 matches at 7 bases. Sequencing was performed on PBMCs. The chain's CDR3 is CASSSLDRVQPQHF. CDR3 nucleotides: TGTGCCAGCTCATCACTTGACAGGGTTCAGCCCCAGCATTTT.